This TCR beta chain came from a study of blood T cells in healthy people across ages. General study results and limits: While age rose, TCR beta diversity per million T cells dropped in a roughly linear way.

Then a second PCR, running about 7 to 11 cycles, was carried out with a sample-barcoded 5' primer and a J-beta primer mix. TCRdb processed the 5' RACE reads anew with MiXCR; each CDR3 protein has one entry. The data contain about 640,000 distinct CDR3 sequences, around three fifths of them singletons. The table lists this clonotype with a few counts. Its specificity is unknown. This CDR3 spans 13 amino acids. V was trimmed by 4 bases and J by 11 bases, leaving 15 bases between them. Germline V lookup: CDR1 MNHEY, CDR2 SMNVEV (reference sequence). This TCR was sampled from a man in his 60s in good health. The gene calls are TRBV27 and TRBJ2-1; D could derive from TRBD1 or TRBD2 (5 bases each). The sequencing input was blood. As DNA, the CDR3 is TGTGCCAGCAGTTCGGGACGGGGTCTTAAGCAGTTCTTC. Encoded protein: CASSSGRGLKQFF.